Reported below is one T cell receptor beta chain. Its specificity is unknown. The sample originates from a study of T cell responses to AZD1222 COVID-19 vaccine. Study observations and caveats: Close to half of spike-specific TCRs reportedly recognize unmutated variant regions. The donor cohort was predominantly white British with a female majority, and clonal diversity may have been underestimated.

With V trimmed by 4 bases and J by 8 bases, 10 bases remained unmatched. Germline CDR1 is WSHSY and CDR2 is SAAADI. This CDR3 is built from 15 residues. Researchers grouped second doses given at about 4 or about 12 weeks into one pool. Assay: immunoSEQ multiplex PCR; the TCRdb copy retains only in-frame clones and omits some. This table has about 160,000 clones, approximately 88% appearing once. The sequenced sample was peripheral blood, obtained 28 days after the second AZD1222 dose. The clonotype comes from an adult who received the AZD1222 COVID-19 vaccine. J is TRBJ1-4 and V is TRBV10-2, with TRBD1 matching 7 bases. The CDR3 protein is CASSGTGTAREKLFF. CDR3 DNA: TGCGCCAGCAGTGGTACAGGGACAGCGCGAGAAAAACTGTTTTTT.